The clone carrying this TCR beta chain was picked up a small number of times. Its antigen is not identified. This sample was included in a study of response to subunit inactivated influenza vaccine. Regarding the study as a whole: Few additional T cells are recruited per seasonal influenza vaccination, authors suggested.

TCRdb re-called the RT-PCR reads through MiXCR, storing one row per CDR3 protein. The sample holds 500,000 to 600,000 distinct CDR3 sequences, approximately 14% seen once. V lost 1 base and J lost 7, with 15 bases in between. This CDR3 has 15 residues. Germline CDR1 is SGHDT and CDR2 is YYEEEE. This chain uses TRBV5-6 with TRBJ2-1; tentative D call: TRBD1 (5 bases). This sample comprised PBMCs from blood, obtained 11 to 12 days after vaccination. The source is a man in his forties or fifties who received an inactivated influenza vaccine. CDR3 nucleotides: TGTGCCAGCAGCTTGAGGGGAAACTACCGGAATGAGCAGTTCTTC. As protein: CASSLRGNYRNEQFF.